These 29 T cell receptor beta chains were sequenced from one sample in a study of early T cells in non-severe SARS-CoV-2 infection. TCRdb recomputed calls from the 5' RACE reads with MiXCR, one row per CDR3 protein. The top ten hold 17% of the sample, which has about 60,000 distinct CDR3 sequences, more than 8.5% seen once. Sequenced: whole blood. The receptors were sampled from an adult who was a healthcare worker with PCR-confirmed SARS-CoV-2 infection or an uninfected control (not recorded which).

Many counts were recorded for this clonotype. The gene calls are TRBV3-1 and TRBJ1-6, with D perhaps matching TRBD1 (6 bases). The CDR3 loop spans 14 amino acids. V lost 4 bases to trimming and J lost 7 bases, with 11 bases between them. The germline V gene has CDR1 LGHDT and CDR2 YNNKEL (reference sequence). CDR3 nucleotides: TGTGCCAGCAGCCGAGTGGACAGCAATTCACCCCTCCACTTT. Its translation: CASSRVDSNSPLHF.

This clonotype was counted at least ten times. This chain joins TRBV14 and TRBJ1-1; D is perhaps TRBD1 (5 bases). V was clipped by 5 bases and J by 0 bases, with 22 bases between them. The CDR3 has 18 residues. CDR1 and CDR2 from the germline V gene are SGHDN and FVKESK. CDR3 loop: CASSTAGSTVLMNTEAFF. In DNA, the CDR3 is TGTGCCAGCAGCACGGCAGGGTCGACAGTTCTTATGAACACTGAAGCTTTCTTT.

The sample holds a few counts of this clonotype. The chain carries TRBV5-1 and TRBJ1-2; possibly TRBD1 for D (5 bases). Germline V gives CDR1 SGHRS, CDR2 YFSETQ. This CDR3 is built from 13 residues. The V and J ends lost 4 bases and 6 bases respectively, with 13 bases between them. The CDR3 loop reads CASSPSPGHGYTF. Written as DNA, the CDR3 is TGCGCCAGCAGCCCCTCCCCGGGGCATGGCTACACCTTC.

This clonotype has just a few counts. This chain links TRBV10-3 with TRBJ1-1, with no clear D. Trimming pared 6 bases from V and 1 base from J, leaving 9 bases between. Germline lookup yields CDR1 ENHRY and CDR2 SYGVKD. This CDR3 is built from 13 residues. The CDR3 DNA follows: TGTGCCATCAGAGCTACAGAGAACACTGAAGCTTTCTTT. Its protein is CAIRATENTEAFF.

This clonotype appeared a single time. The V gene is TRBV7-2, the J gene TRBJ2-5; D is unresolved. The CDR3 totals 14 residues. Trimming cost V 5 bases and J 7 bases, with 17 bases left between them. Germline V gene sequence: CDR1 SGHTA, CDR2 FQGNSA. The CDR3 DNA reads as TGTGCCAGCAGCCCCGACATCACCTCTGGGACCCAGTACTTC. Its protein product is CASSPDITSGTQYF.

V is TRBV6-5 and J is TRBJ1-2; D not resolved. Germline CDR1 MNHEY, CDR2 SVGAGI. Trimming stripped 0 bases from V and 3 bases from J, with 11 bases between. The CDR3 sequence is 15 residues long. The CDR3 nucleotides are TGTGCCAGCAGTTACTCTGCAGGCGGTGACTATGGCTACACCTTC. This codes for CASSYSAGGDYGYTF.

The chain links TRBV28 to TRBJ2-3; D not resolved. Trimming cost V 10 bases and J 4 bases, with 18 bases left between them. CDR3 length: 14 residues. Germline lookup yields CDR1 MDHEN and CDR2 SYDVKM. The CDR3 protein is CAIRPTESPDTQYF. DNA for the CDR3: TGTGCCATAAGACCCACAGAAAGCCCAGATACGCAGTATTTT.

In this sample, this clonotype turned up a few times. The chain combines TRBV12-3 or TRBV12-4 with TRBJ2-7; 10 bases fit TRBD1. The CDR3 is made up of 15 amino acids. Trimming removed 3 bases from V and 2 bases from J; junction bases left unmatched: 4. This CDR3 is CASSFRGQGPYEQYF. In DNA, the CDR3 is TGTGCCAGCAGTTTCAGGGGACAGGGGCCCTACGAGCAGTACTTC.

This clonotype appeared many times. The chain uses TRBV9 and TRBJ2-7; TRBD1 or TRBD2 may be the D gene (5 bases each). The CDR3 runs 14 residues. Trimming shortened V by 1 base and J by 3 bases, and 11 bases separated the two germline ends. In germline, CDR1 is SGDLS, CDR2 YYNGEE. The chain's CDR3 is CASSVTGTDYEQYF. The CDR3 nucleotides read TGTGCCAGCAGCGTAACGGGGACGGACTACGAGCAGTACTTC.

This clonotype was counted a few times. The chain joins TRBV6-6 to TRBJ1-2; the D gene is possibly TRBD1 (6 bases). CDR1 and CDR2 from the germline V gene are MNHNY and SVGAGI (reference sequence). Deletions cut 5 bases from V and 0 bases from J, with 10 bases between. The CDR3 extends over 14 amino acids. CDR3 amino acids: CASSSTGSNYGYTF. CDR3 nucleotide sequence: TGTGCCAGCAGTAGCACAGGGTCTAACTATGGCTACACCTTC.

The V gene is TRBV7-6, the J gene TRBJ2-5; TRBD2 agrees at 10 bases. The CDR3 has 16 residues. J gave up 1 base and V 5 bases, and 7 bases lay outside the gene matches. Germline CDR1 is SGHVS and CDR2 is FNYEAQ. CDR3 sequence reads: CASSPNSGRTQETQYF. The CDR3 bases are TGTGCCAGCAGCCCGAATAGCGGGAGGACCCAAGAGACCCAGTACTTC.

In this sample, this clonotype turned up many times. This rearrangement joins TRBV2 to TRBJ1-5, with D possibly matching TRBD1 (5 bases). CDR1 and CDR2 (germline): SNHLY, FYNNEI. This CDR3 is built from 14 residues. V lost 3 bases, J lost 2 bases, and 8 bases lay in between. CDR3 protein: CASSDRVGNQPQHF. The CDR3 DNA reads TGTGCCAGCAGTGACAGGGTTGGCAATCAGCCCCAGCATTTT.

This clonotype was found many times. The genes are TRBV7-8 and TRBJ2-1; possible D gene TRBD2, 5 bases. From germline, CDR1 is SGHVS and CDR2 FQNEAQ. Trimming stripped 2 bases from V and 0 bases from J, with 23 bases between. The CDR3 runs 20 residues. For the CDR3, the DNA is TGTGCCAGCAGCTTAATTCAGGCTAGCTTCCTCACAACCTCCTACAATGAGCAGTTCTTC. This gives the protein CASSLIQASFLTTSYNEQFF.

This clonotype was seen only a few times. The chain carries TRBV29-1 and TRBJ2-5; 9 bases line up with TRBD1. The V gene's germline CDR1 is SQVTM and CDR2 ANQGSEA. The CDR3 runs to 13 residues. V lost 5 bases, J lost 4 bases, and 5 bases stayed unmatched. The CDR3 nucleotides are TGCAGCGTTACAACAGGGGGCGCAGAGACCCAGTACTTC. It yields the protein CSVTTGGAETQYF.

This clonotype was detected many times. The chain employs TRBV20-1 and TRBJ2-3, with 7 nucleotides matching TRBD1. Trimming at V came to 6 bases and at J to 2 bases, leaving 8 bases not matched to a gene. Germline-derived CDR1 and CDR2 are DFQATT and SNEGSKA (reference sequence). The CDR3 spans 14 residues. The CDR3 protein is CSAVRQGATDTQYF. Written as DNA, the CDR3 is TGCAGTGCCGTTCGACAGGGAGCCACAGATACGCAGTATTTT.

This clonotype was counted ten times or more. This chain joins TRBV12-3 or TRBV12-4 and TRBJ2-3; no firm D call. The CDR3 is made up of 13 amino acids. The germline V and J ends were trimmed by 8 bases and 2 bases, with 11 bases remaining between them. The CDR3 DNA is TGTGCCAGCCGGTATTTCGACACAGATACGCAGTATTTT. It is translated as CASRYFDTDTQYF.

There are many counts of this clonotype. The J gene is TRBJ2-7, the V gene TRBV25-1; 9 bases map to TRBD2. J gave up 2 bases and V 6 bases, and 5 bases lay outside the gene matches. This CDR3 is built from 14 residues. CDR1 and CDR2 (germline): MGHDK, SYGVNS. CDR3 region: CASSRAGGPYEQYF. The CDR3 region has the DNA TGTGCCAGCAGCCGAGCGGGAGGTCCCTACGAGCAGTACTTC.

This clonotype has a handful of counts. The rearrangement links TRBV3-1 to TRBJ2-3, with 12 bases that match TRBD1. V shed 4 bases, J shed 5 bases, and the junction held 7 bases outside the gene matches. CDR3 size: 16 residues. Germline assignment: CDR1 LGHDT and CDR2 YNNKEL (reference sequence). CDR3 coding DNA: TGTGCCAGCAGCCTCCGGGGACAGGGGGCGGAAGATACGCAGTATTTT. It yields the protein CASSLRGQGAEDTQYF.

This clonotype showed up many times. This chain joins TRBV12-5 and TRBJ2-3, with D tentatively TRBD1 (6 bases). The CDR3 spans 15 residues. Per germline, CDR1 LGHNT and CDR2 FRNRAP. V lost 3 bases to trimming and J lost 1 base, with 11 bases between them. CDR3: CASGFQGQGTDTQYF. The CDR3 nucleotides are TGTGCTAGTGGTTTCCAGGGGCAGGGCACAGATACGCAGTATTTT.

The table lists this clonotype with many counts. The rearrangement uses TRBV20-1 and TRBJ2-3; 8 nucleotides align to TRBD1. Trimming removed 0 bases from V and 4 bases from J; junction bases left unmatched: 6. This CDR3 is built from 15 residues. CDR1 and CDR2 (germline): DFQATT, SNEGSKA (reference sequence). Here the CDR3 reads CSARDPTGVADTQYF. The CDR3 DNA reads TGCAGTGCTAGAGACCCGACAGGGGTAGCAGATACGCAGTATTTT.

This clonotype was detected a few times. The chain is built from TRBV19 and TRBJ2-7; a possible D gene is TRBD1 (5 bases). V was cut by 4 bases and J by 2 bases, with 15 bases left in between. Germline lookup yields CDR1 LNHDA and CDR2 SQIVND (reference sequence). CDR3 length: 15 residues. The CDR3 DNA reads TGTGCCAGTAGTAACCCAGGGCGATCACCCTACGAGCAGTACTTC. Protein product: CASSNPGRSPYEQYF.

This clonotype showed up just a few times. The V call is TRBV6-1, the J call TRBJ1-4, with D possibly matching TRBD1 (5 bases). The germline V and J ends were trimmed by 6 bases and 7 bases, with 15 bases remaining between them. Per the germline V gene, CDR1 is MNHNS and CDR2 is SASEGT. The CDR3 has 14 amino acids. In DNA, the CDR3 is TGTGCCAGCAGGAAGGACACCGGGCCTGAAAAACTGTTTTTT. As protein: CASRKDTGPEKLFF.

This chain connects TRBV4-2 to TRBJ1-3, with unresolved D. This CDR3 comprises 15 residues. The germline V gene encodes CDR1 LGHNA and CDR2 YNFKEQ. V gave up 4 bases and J gave up 0 bases, with 10 bases separating them. CDR3 sequence (DNA): TGTGCCAGCAGCCGGAAGATTGGCTCTGGAAACACCATATATTTT. It codes for CASSRKIGSGNTIYF.

This clonotype was observed many times. The rearrangement links TRBV28 to TRBJ2-7, with D unclear. Trimming shortened V by 6 bases and J by 4 bases, and 10 bases separated the two germline ends. The germline gives CDR1 MDHEN, CDR2 SYDVKM. The CDR3 has 12 amino acids. The chain's CDR3 is CASSYVSYEQYF. CDR3 nucleotides: TGTGCCAGCAGCTATGTATCATACGAGCAGTACTTC.

This chain links TRBV25-1 with TRBJ1-6, with a tentative D call TRBD1 (5 bases). V dropped 6 bases and J dropped 7 bases, with 13 bases sitting between them. Germline values: CDR1 MGHDK, CDR2 SYGVNS. The CDR3 consists of 14 residues. CDR3 DNA sequence: TGTGCCAGCAGCGGAACCGGGGCAAATTCACCCCTCCACTTT. Protein sequence: CASSGTGANSPLHF.

This clonotype turned up a few times. J is TRBJ2-7 and V is TRBV29-1; 8 nucleotides agree with TRBD1. V trimming: 6 bases; J trimming: 4 bases; junction bases outside the gene matches: 5. The CDR3 extends over 12 amino acids. Looked up from germline, CDR1 is SQVTM and CDR2 is ANQGSEA. The CDR3 nucleotides are TGCAGCGTCCGACAGGGGACATACGAGCAGTACTTC. Translated, it gives CSVRQGTYEQYF.

The chain recombines TRBV2 with TRBJ1-5; TRBD1 is a possible D gene (6 bases). Germline CDR1 and CDR2: SNHLY and FYNNEI. CDR3 size: 14 residues. The V end lost 4 bases, the J end lost 5 bases, and 12 bases lay between the germline ends. CDR3 sequence: CASSGDRSYQPQHF. CDR3 DNA sequence: TGTGCCAGCAGTGGAGACAGGAGTTATCAGCCCCAGCATTTT.

There are many counts of this clonotype. The chain has TRBV9 and TRBJ2-1, with 9 bases fitting TRBD2. Looked up from germline, CDR1 is SGDLS and CDR2 is YYNGEE. Trimming at V came to 4 bases and at J to 7 bases, leaving 12 bases not matched to a gene. The CDR3 contains 16 residues. CDR3 sequence: CASSLRAGGDLNEQFF. The CDR3 coding sequence is TGTGCCAGCAGCCTCCGAGCGGGAGGTGATTTGAATGAGCAGTTCTTC.

This clonotype was detected ten times or more. The DNA of the CDR3 is TGTGTCACCCGGACAGGGGGCTTGAGCAATCAGCCCCAGCATTTT. Its protein is CVTRTGGLSNQPQHF. The chain employs TRBV27 and TRBJ1-5; 11 bases are shared with TRBD1. The CDR3 contains 15 residues. CDR1 and CDR2 from the germline V gene are MNHEY and SMNVEV (reference sequence).